One and the same sample provided the 12 T cell receptor beta chains below, sequenced in a study of cytomegalovirus exposure and HLA in healthy donors. The data were produced by immunoSEQ multiplex PCR, yet TCRdb's version contains in-frame clones alone and is incomplete. The repertoire consists of about 140,000 clones, with roughly nine tenths occurring once and the leading ten covering 0.6% to 0.8%. The specimen was PBMCs. Receptors originate from a young man in good health and CMV-seronegative.

This sequence joins TRBV18 and TRBJ2-2; 9 nucleotides agree with TRBD1. Germline-derived CDR1 and CDR2 are KGHSH and LQKENI. The CDR3 length is 15 residues. After removal of 4 bases from V and 5 bases from J, the junction contained 5 bases not matched to a gene. CDR3 nucleotide sequence: TGTGCCAGCTCACAGGACAGGGGATTTACCGGGGAGCTGTTTTTT. It translates to CASSQDRGFTGELFF.

V gene TRBV10-3 combines with J gene TRBJ2-1, with TRBD2 identical over 12 bases. CDR1 is ENHRY, CDR2 SYGVKD, per germline. Trimming removed 5 bases from V and 6 bases from J; junction bases left unmatched: 14. The CDR3 is 18 amino acids. The CDR3 sequence: CAISPGLAGTPRGNEQFF. For the CDR3, the DNA is TGTGCCATCAGTCCCGGACTAGCGGGAACCCCCAGGGGCAATGAGCAGTTCTTC.

The chain employs TRBV6-1 and TRBJ1-4; D is ambiguous. The V end lost 2 bases, the J end lost 10 bases, and 17 bases lay between the germline ends. This CDR3 contains 15 residues. From germline, CDR1 is MNHNS and CDR2 SASEGT. The CDR3 reads CASSEFRTAGSKLFF. CDR3 nucleotides: TGTGCCAGCAGTGAATTTCGGACCGCGGGATCAAAACTGTTTTTT.

This clone was seen only once. CDR3 sequence (DNA): TGCAGTGCGCGGAACACTGAAGCTTTCTTT. Translating it yields CSARNTEAFF. This chain joins TRBV20-1 and TRBJ1-1; D unresolved. This CDR3 region has 10 residues. Between the trimmed V and J ends, which lost 6 bases and 1 base, there was a span of 3 bases. Germline CDR1 is DFQATT and CDR2 is SNEGSKA (reference sequence).

The V and J genes are TRBV5-5 and TRBJ2-5, with 10 bases matching TRBD1. This CDR3 contains 15 residues. CDR1 and CDR2 (germline): SGHKS, YYEKEE (reference sequence). V trimming: 0 bases; J trimming: 5 bases; junction bases outside the gene matches: 4. The CDR3 loop is CASSLGGTGAETQYF. CDR3 DNA sequence: TGTGCCAGCAGCTTGGGGGGGACAGGGGCGGAGACCCAGTACTTC. The variable domain in full, with the rest retrieved from reference TRBV5-5 and TRBJ2-5, is DAGVTQSPTHLIKTRGQQVTLRCSPISGHKSVSWYQQVLGQGPQFIFQYYEKEERGRGNFPDRFSARQFPNYSSELNVNALLLGDSALYLCASSLGGTGAETQYFGPGTRLLVL.

The rearrangement joins TRBV7-9 to TRBJ2-7; 7 bases line up with TRBD1. There are 15 residues in the CDR3. Germline trimming cut 5 bases from V and 1 base from J; bases unmatched to any gene: 8. The germline CDR1 and CDR2 sequences are SEHNR and FQNEAQ (reference sequence). CDR3 protein: CASSDGDSLSYEQYV. As DNA, the CDR3 is TGTGCCAGCAGCGATGGGGACAGCTTATCCTACGAGCAGTACGTC.

J is TRBJ2-1 and V is TRBV7-9, with TRBD2 identical over 8 bases. Germline V gene sequence: CDR1 SEHNR, CDR2 FQNEAQ (reference sequence). The junction had 11 bases not matched to a gene; V was cut back by 5 bases and J by 8 bases. The CDR3 consists of 15 residues. The CDR3 region has the DNA TGTGCCAGCAGCCCCGGACTAGCTAGCAGACATGAGCAGTTCTTC. Its protein is CASSPGLASRHEQFF.

V is TRBV7-9 and J is TRBJ2-7, with a possible D match to TRBD1 (6 bases). CDR1 SEHNR and CDR2 FQNEAQ come from the germline V gene (reference sequence). The CDR3 is 13 residues long. The ends were cut back, 5 bases at V and 4 bases at J, with 12 bases in the middle. CDR3 protein: CASSPGVAYEQYV. The CDR3 bases are TGTGCCAGCAGCCCAGGGGTTGCGTACGAGCAGTACGTC.

This sequence joins TRBV9 and TRBJ1-3; a weak D match, TRBD1 (6 bases). The CDR3 is made up of 15 amino acids. The germline gives CDR1 SGDLS, CDR2 YYNGEE. Deletions cut 3 bases from V and 2 bases from J, with 12 bases between. Here the CDR3 reads CASSGFAGAGNTIYF. As DNA, the CDR3 is TGTGCCAGCAGCGGGTTCGCAGGGGCTGGAAACACCATATATTTT.

V is TRBV5-1 and J is TRBJ2-5; TRBD2 might be the D (6 bases). The germline V gene encodes CDR1 SGHRS and CDR2 YFSETQ. Trimming removed 4 bases at V and 4 bases at J, with 23 bases between. This CDR3 has 17 residues. The CDR3, as DNA: TGCGCCAGCAGCCCAGGGAACCTTGGGGGGATGGCAGAGACCCAGTACTTC. Protein product: CASSPGNLGGMAETQYF.

The CDR3 bases are TGCGCCAGCAGCTTAAGGGGGAAGCCTAGCACAGATACGCAGTATTTT. It is translated as CASSLRGKPSTDTQYF. The chain combines TRBV5-1 with TRBJ2-3, with D perhaps matching TRBD1 (6 bases). The V end was cut by 2 bases, the J end by 0 bases, with 13 bases between. The CDR3 consists of 16 residues. The germline V gene has CDR1 SGHRS and CDR2 YFSETQ.

This chain uses TRBV18 with TRBJ2-7, with 8 positions matching TRBD2. CDR3 size: 12 residues. Trimming cost V 3 bases and J 12 bases; bases outside gene matches: 7. Germline V lookup: CDR1 KGHSH, CDR2 LQKENI. CDR3 protein: CASSPTGGERYV. CDR3 DNA sequence: TGTGCCAGCTCACCTACGGGGGGGGAAAGGTACGTC.